A single sample is the source of the 8 T cell receptor beta chains below, sequenced in a study of breast tumors, draining lymph nodes, adjacent tissues. Axillary draining lymph nodes of breast cancer patients supplied the node samples. TCRdb itself ran the multiplex PCR reads through MiXCR, one entry per CDR3 protein. Of over 70,000 distinct CDR3 sequences in the sample, about 27% were seen once. What was sequenced was axillary lymph node tissue. The receptors shown here come from a female donor with breast cancer. Some clones in this sample may be carry-over from other donors' samples.

On this clonotype: One end of the junction does not line up with germline, which may come from a read error. The V gene is TRBV20-1, the J gene TRBJ2-5; tentatively, D is TRBD1 (6 bases). Germline CDR1 reads DFQATT; CDR2 reads SNEGSKA (reference sequence). The CDR3 consists of 14 residues. The CDR3 is CSVSQNRATATQYF. CDR3 nucleotides: TGTAGTGTCAGTCAGAACAGGGCAACGGCGACCCAGTACTTC.

The rearrangement joins TRBV29-1 to TRBJ1-2; D not certain. Germline CDR1 reads SQVTM; CDR2 reads ANQGSEA. V dropped 6 bases and J dropped 12 bases, with 23 bases sitting between them. This CDR3 has 13 residues. The CDR3 nucleotides read TGCAGCGTCTCGTTGACGGAGATATACGGCCACACCTTC. It codes for CSVSLTEIYGHTF.

A word on this clonotype: The germline gene is not matched at one end of the junction; a read error may be the cause. J is TRBJ1-2 and V is TRBV11-3, with D unresolved. The CDR3 is made up of 11 amino acids. CDR1 SGHNT and CDR2 YENEEA come from the germline V gene. CDR3 loop: CASSGVCGSTF. In nucleotides, the CDR3 is TGTGCCAGCTCCGGAGTCTGTGGCTCCACCTTC.

This clonotype was found a few times. The rearrangement links TRBV7-3 to TRBJ1-1; maybe TRBD1 (6 bases). This CDR3 comprises 14 residues. The V and J ends lost 4 bases and 5 bases respectively, with 14 bases between them. In germline, CDR1 is SGHTA, CDR2 FQGTGA. The chain's CDR3 is CASSSGGGRTEAFF. In DNA, the CDR3 is TGTGCCAGCAGCTCGGGTGGGGGGCGAACTGAAGCTTTCTTT.

This chain links TRBV11-2 with TRBJ1-2; D is uncertain. The CDR3 has 12 residues. V lost 0 bases to trimming and J lost 6 bases, with 5 bases between them. CDR1 is SGHAT and CDR2 is FQNNGV in the germline V gene. CDR3 DNA sequence: TGTGCCAGCAGCTTAGACGGGGATGGCTACACCTTC. Translation: CASSLDGDGYTF. The full variable domain, completed using reference TRBV11-2 and TRBJ1-2, is EAGVAQSPRYKIIEKRQSVAFWCNPISGHATLYWYQQILGQGPKLLIQFQNNGVVDDSQLPKDRFSAERLKGVDSTLKIQPAKLEDSAVYLCASSLDGDGYTFGSGTRLTVV.

Comments on this clonotype: A much larger clone is a single base away; this may be a read error. The rearrangement uses TRBV24-1 and TRBJ1-1, with no clear D. The CDR3 spans 13 residues. Germline V lookup: CDR1 KGHDR, CDR2 SFDVKD. Trimming pared 7 bases from V and 6 bases from J, leaving 14 bases between. The CDR3: CATREQLNAEAFF. In DNA form, the CDR3 reads TGTGCCACCAGGGAACAGCTTAACGCTGAAGCTTTCTTT.

The rearrangement joins TRBV7-9 to TRBJ2-3, with 9 positions matching TRBD1. Germline loops: CDR1 SEHNR, CDR2 FQNEAQ (reference sequence). V shed 5 bases and J 11 bases; nucleotides not matched to a gene: 17. The CDR3 runs to 16 residues. This CDR3 is CASSEWDRAIYNEQYF. DNA for the CDR3: TGTGCCAGCAGCGAGTGGGACAGGGCGATTTACAATGAGCAGTATTTT.

In this sample, this clonotype turned up a few times. This may stem from a read error, because a much larger clone lies one nucleotide away. CDR3 in amino acids: CASSYGTAGPQYF. For the CDR3, the DNA is TGTGCCAGCAGCTACGGGACAGCGGGCCCGCAGTACTTC. The chain links TRBV5-5 to TRBJ2-7, with D maybe TRBD1 (7 bases). The CDR3 consists of 13 residues. V was cut by 3 bases and J by 9 bases, with 16 bases left in between. Germline V CDR1 and CDR2: SGHKS, YYEKEE (reference sequence). Full variable domain (rest looked up from reference TRBV5-5 and TRBJ2-7): DAGVTQSPTHLIKTRGQQVTLRCSPISGHKSVSWYQQVLGQGPQFIFQYYEKEERGRGNFPDRFSARQFPNYSSELNVNALLLGDSALYLCASSYGTAGPQYFGPGTRLTVT.